The 11 T cell receptor beta chains given below trace back to one sample, sequenced in a study of sequential checkpoint blockade in melanoma. Treatment meaning: randomized to nivolumab then ipilimumab (arm A) or the reverse (arm B). Profiled with immunoSEQ multiplex PCR; TCRdb holds only in-frame clones, not every one. The sample has thousands of clones, around 26% seen once. Sample: tumor tissue (inferred from file names), taken from a patient given nivolumab and ipilimumab in sequence. These receptors all stem from a human donor with melanoma.

This clone has at least ten counts. The V call is TRBV7-1, the J call TRBJ1-2; D gene unclear. TRBV7-1 is designated an ORF whose function remains uncertain. Trimming left V 5 bases short and J 4 bases short, with 23 bases between. The CDR3 totals 17 residues. The CDR3 region has the DNA TGTGCCAGCAGCATTCTATCTAACGAGGGAAAGACCTATGGCTACACCTTC. This translates into CASSILSNEGKTYGYTF.

The rearrangement joins TRBV5-1 to TRBJ1-2; unclear D gene. The CDR3 is 15 residues long. Trimming stripped 0 bases from V and 4 bases from J, with 13 bases between. Germline V CDR1 and CDR2: SGHRS, YFSETQ. Here the CDR3 reads CASSLAPTSFYGYTF. The DNA of the CDR3 is TGCGCCAGCAGCTTGGCTCCCACCTCCTTCTATGGCTACACCTTC. Variable domain in full (rest from reference TRBV5-1 and TRBJ1-2): KAGVTQTPRYLIKTRGQQVTLSCSPISGHRSVSWYQQTPGQGLQFLFEYFSETQRNKGNFPGRFSGRQFSNSRSEMNVSTLELGDSALYLCASSLAPTSFYGYTFGSGTRLTVV.

This clone was observed a handful of times. J is TRBJ2-5 and V is TRBV11-3, with D hard to call. The CDR3 runs to 17 residues. V lost 3 bases and J lost 3, with 20 bases in between. CDR1 and CDR2 from the germline V gene are SGHNT and YENEEA. In DNA, the CDR3 is TGTGCCAGCAGCTTCCTACCGGGCCATCCGGTCGAAGAGACCCAGTACTTC. The encoded protein is CASSFLPGHPVEETQYF. The full variable domain, its missing parts supplied by reference TRBV11-3 and TRBJ2-5, is EAGVVQSPRYKIIEKKQPVAFWCNPISGHNTLYWYLQNLGQGPELLIRYENEEAVDDSQLPKDRFSAERLKGVDSTLKIQPAELGDSAVYLCASSFLPGHPVEETQYFGPGTRLLVL.

This clone was seen ten or more times. J is TRBJ1-2 and V is TRBV11-3; no clear D. The CDR3 runs to 14 residues. The germline V gene encodes CDR1 SGHNT and CDR2 YENEEA. Trimming pared 2 bases from V and 0 bases from J, leaving 7 bases between. DNA of the CDR3: TGTGCCAGCAGCTTATTGGGTCCTAACTATGGCTACACCTTC. Translating gives CASSLLGPNYGYTF.

By frequency in the sample, this clone is medium-sized. The chain has TRBV6-8 and TRBJ2-1; a possible D gene is TRBD1 (5 bases). The CDR3 extends over 12 amino acids. The germline gives CDR1 MNHGY, CDR2 SAAAGT. Trimming stripped 2 bases from V and 13 bases from J, with 12 bases between. The CDR3 sequence: CASSYQGRHQFF. The CDR3 DNA follows: TGTGCCAGCAGTTACCAGGGCAGACACCAGTTCTTC.

The chain joins TRBV11-3 to TRBJ2-7, with TRBD2 identical over 8 bases. Per the germline V gene, CDR1 is SGHNT and CDR2 is YENEEA. Trimming cost V 2 bases and J 2 bases; bases outside gene matches: 8. The CDR3 totals 16 residues. CDR3 residues: CASSLIPGRVAYEQYF. CDR3 bases: TGTGCCAGCAGCTTAATCCCCGGGAGGGTCGCCTACGAGCAGTACTTC.

This clone is medium-sized (0.01 to 0.1%). The chain employs TRBV11-3 and TRBJ1-5, with a possible D match to TRBD1 (5 bases). Germline V gene lookup returns CDR1 SGHNT and CDR2 YENEEA. V lost 3 bases and J 4 bases, leaving 13 bases between the germline ends. CDR3 length: 15 residues. This chain's CDR3 is CASSLYRGGNQPQHF. The CDR3, as DNA: TGTGCCAGCAGCTTGTATAGGGGCGGTAATCAGCCCCAGCATTTT.

J is TRBJ2-7 and V is TRBV29-1, with 12 bases fitting TRBD1. CDR1 and CDR2 from the germline V gene are SQVTM and ANQGSEA. V lost 7 bases, J lost 4 bases, and 5 bases stayed unmatched. The CDR3 contains 13 residues. Here the CDR3 DNA reads TGCAGCGCCTGGGGACAGGGGGCTTACGAGCAGTACTTC. This sequence encodes CSAWGQGAYEQYF.

V gene TRBV10-3 combines with J gene TRBJ2-7, with D possibly matching TRBD1 (5 bases). Trimming took 0 bases from V and 0 from J, leaving 9 bases between them. Germline values: CDR1 ENHRY, CDR2 SYGVKD. The CDR3 has 15 amino acids. The CDR3 protein is CAISESGVRSYEQYF. The CDR3 DNA reads TGTGCCATCAGTGAGTCAGGGGTCCGCTCCTACGAGCAGTACTTC.

J is TRBJ1-5 and V is TRBV18, with 8 bases identical to TRBD1. Germline trimming cut 2 bases from V and 0 bases from J; bases unmatched to any gene: 3. The CDR3 runs 16 residues. Per the germline V gene, CDR1 is KGHSH and CDR2 is LQKENI. For the CDR3, the DNA is TGTGCCAGCTCACCAGACAGGGGCGATAGCAATCAGCCCCAGCATTTT. Its translation is CASSPDRGDSNQPQHF. Full variable domain (outside the CDR3, taken from reference TRBV18 and TRBJ1-5): NAGVMQNPRHLVRRRGQEARLRCSPMKGHSHVYWYRQLPEEGLKFMVYLQKENIIDESGMPKERFSAEFPKEGPSILRIQQVVRGDSAAYFCASSPDRGDSNQPQHFGDGTRLSIL.

This clone was found a few times. The chain links TRBV9 to TRBJ2-3; D is uncertain. Germline V CDR1 and CDR2: SGDLS, YYNGEE. Trimming cost V 1 base and J 1 base, with 10 bases left between them. CDR3 length equals 15 residues. The CDR3, as DNA: TGTGCCAGCAGCGTAACCCGTTTGGGCACAGATACGCAGTATTTT. This translates into CASSVTRLGTDTQYF.